This T cell receptor (beta chain) stems from a study of control samples from healthy donors and cancer patients. V was trimmed by 5 bases and J by 4 bases, leaving 12 bases between them. Germline V gene sequence: CDR1 LNHDA, CDR2 SQIVND (reference sequence). The CDR3 sequence is 13 residues long. Data came from immunoSEQ multiplex PCR; TCRdb stores just in-frame clones and leaves some out. The sample lists around 30,000 clones, around 87% seen once, with 1.6% in the top ten. J is TRBJ2-7 and V is TRBV19, with D possibly TRBD1 on 6 matching bases. The TCR sequence derives from a woman aged 40 to 55 with lung cancer. The sequenced material came from PBMCs. CDR3 region: CASSGRTGYEQYF. As DNA, the CDR3 is TGTGCCAGTAGTGGCCGAACAGGGTACGAGCAGTACTTC.